Each of the 25 T cell receptor beta chains below was sequenced from the same sample in a study of T cell repertoires in cytomegalovirus infection. TCRdb reprocessed the reads with MiXCR, giving one entry per CDR3 protein. The data contain more than 650,000 distinct CDR3 sequences, under 40% of them singletons. Specimen: PBMCs. The receptors originated from a human donor in good health (CMV status not recorded). Some clones in this sample may be carry-over from other donors' samples.

The gene calls are TRBV25-1 and TRBJ1-1; 7 bases are shared with TRBD1. V shed 4 bases and J 1 base; nucleotides not matched to a gene: 6. Germline CDR1 is MGHDK and CDR2 is SYGVNS. The CDR3 is made up of 15 amino acids. The CDR3 region is CASSGHRGQNTEAFF. The CDR3 DNA is TGTGCCAGCAGTGGCCACAGGGGACAGAACACTGAAGCTTTCTTT.

This chain uses TRBV7-1 with TRBJ1-1, with D uncertain. TRBV7-1 is noted as an ORF with a role that remains uncertain. V was clipped by 5 bases and J by 7 bases, with 17 bases between them. The CDR3 is made up of 14 amino acids. The CDR3 DNA reads TGTGCCAGCAGCCCCCCCGGACGGCCCATTGAAGCTTTCTTT. It translates to CASSPPGRPIEAFF.

V and J are TRBV28 and TRBJ2-1, with 9 bases aligning to TRBD2. V lost 2 bases, J lost 2 bases, and 16 bases stayed unmatched. The germline V gene has CDR1 MDHEN and CDR2 SYDVKM. The CDR3 runs to 20 residues. The CDR3 reads CASSLGAGGGSLLPYNEQFF. CDR3 nucleotide sequence: TGTGCCAGCAGTTTAGGGGCGGGAGGGGGCTCCCTTCTCCCCTACAATGAGCAGTTCTTC.

This clonotype came up a few times. The V and J genes are TRBV28 and TRBJ2-3, with D possibly matching TRBD2 (6 bases). The CDR3 is 16 amino acids. Germline-derived CDR1 and CDR2 are MDHEN and SYDVKM. Trimming stripped 2 bases from V and 0 bases from J, with 12 bases between. In DNA, the CDR3 is TGTGCCAGCAGTTTACTACGCGGGGCTAGCACAGATACGCAGTATTTT. This gives the protein CASSLLRGASTDTQYF.

The chain has TRBV27 and TRBJ2-1; D perhaps matches TRBD2 (5 bases). The CDR3 consists of 15 residues. V was clipped by 3 bases and J by 4 bases, with 13 bases between them. CDR1 is MNHEY and CDR2 is SMNVEV in the germline V gene (reference sequence). CDR3 bases: TGTGCCAGCAGTTTGGACGGACTCATATACAATGAGCAGTTCTTC. This encodes CASSLDGLIYNEQFF.

The chain employs TRBV12-3 or TRBV12-4 and TRBJ1-4, with D hard to call. This CDR3 is built from 15 residues. Trimming took 8 bases from V and 5 from J, leaving 18 bases between them. The CDR3 reads CASGHLGALNEKLFF. CDR3 coding DNA: TGTGCCAGCGGCCATCTGGGAGCCTTAAATGAAAAACTGTTTTTT.

This clonotype has a handful of counts. The gene calls are TRBV19 and TRBJ1-6; D is unresolved. CDR1 is LNHDA, CDR2 SQIVND, per germline (reference sequence). The CDR3 loop spans 11 amino acids. V lost 2 bases and J lost 14, with 7 bases in between. DNA for the CDR3: TGTGCCAGTAGTATATCTGGGACCCTCCACTTT. It is translated as CASSISGTLHF.

The chain joins TRBV12-3 or TRBV12-4 to TRBJ2-7; 7 bases match TRBD2. The CDR3 covers 14 residues. J lost 3 bases, V lost 3 bases, and 5 bases had no gene match. CDR3 coding DNA: TGTGCCAGCAGTTTTAAGGGACTAAGCTACGAGCAGTACTTC. As protein: CASSFKGLSYEQYF.

Note on this clonotype: Being one base from a much bigger clone, this may be a read error. The V and J genes are TRBV7-2 and TRBJ1-1; tentatively, D is TRBD1 (6 bases). Trimming left V 6 bases short and J 1 base short, with 27 bases between. This CDR3 is 19 amino acids long. Germline assignment: CDR1 SGHTA and CDR2 FQGNSA. Here the CDR3 reads CASSRLLRTDSDRNTEAFF. CDR3 in DNA: TGTGCCAGCAGTCGCCTCCTCCGGACAGACTCGGATAGGAACACTGAAGCTTTCTTT. The full variable domain, rest sourced from reference TRBV7-2 and TRBJ1-1, is GAGVSQSPSNKVTEKGKDVELRCDPISGHTALYWYRQSLGQGLEFLIYFQGNSAPDKSGLPSDRFSAERTGGSVSTLTIQRTQQEDSAVYLCASSRLLRTDSDRNTEAFFGQGTRLTVV.

The chain employs TRBV7-3 and TRBJ1-5, with a weak D call TRBD1 (5 bases). Germline CDR1 reads SGHTA; CDR2 reads FQGTGA. The length of the CDR3 is 15 residues. The germline V and J ends were trimmed by 0 bases and 6 bases, with 12 bases remaining between them. In DNA, the CDR3 is TGTGCCAGCAGCTTAACTGGGGGGATCGGTCAGCCCCAGCATTTT. Its translation is CASSLTGGIGQPQHF. The entire variable domain, with the rest obtained from reference TRBV7-3 and TRBJ1-5, is as follows: GAGVSQTPSNKVTEKGKYVELRCDPISGHTALYWYRQSLGQGPEFLIYFQGTGAADDSGLPNDRFFAVRPEGSVSTLKIQRTERGDSAVYLCASSLTGGIGQPQHFGDGTRLSIL.

There are a few counts of this clonotype. The chain has TRBV19 and TRBJ2-3; D is unclear. CDR1 is LNHDA, CDR2 SQIVND, per germline (reference sequence). This CDR3 is 15 amino acids long. With 10 bases removed from V and 2 bases from J, the gap between germline ends came to 19 bases. CDR3 coding DNA: TGTGCCACGGCACCGATTGGCAGCCACACAGATACGCAGTATTTT. Protein product: CATAPIGSHTDTQYF. The full variable domain, in which reference TRBV19 and TRBJ2-3 provide the parts outside the CDR3, is DGGITQSPKYLFRKEGQNVTLSCEQNLNHDAMYWYRQDPGQGLRLIYYSQIVNDFQKGDIAEGYSVSREKKESFPLTVTSAQKNPTAFYLCATAPIGSHTDTQYFGPGTRLTVL.

The V call is TRBV7-9, the J call TRBJ2-3; D possibly corresponds to TRBD2 (6 bases). CDR3 length: 15 residues. Germline V gives CDR1 SEHNR, CDR2 FQNEAQ (reference sequence). Trimming stripped 5 bases from V and 2 bases from J, with 14 bases between. The CDR3 DNA sequence: TGTGCCAGCAGCGCCCTTGGGGGGAACACAGATACGCAGTATTTT. It codes for CASSALGGNTDTQYF.

The sample holds one count of this clonotype. V is TRBV5-1 and J is TRBJ2-5, with a tentative D call TRBD2 (5 bases). CDR1 is SGHRS, CDR2 YFSETQ, per germline. Trimming removed 5 bases from V and 5 bases from J, with 16 bases in between. The CDR3 is made up of 14 amino acids. CDR3 nucleotide sequence: TGCGCCAGCAGGTCTGGAGGCAGCTCGGAGACCCAGTACTTC. This sequence encodes CASRSGGSSETQYF.

As concerns this clonotype: No conserved phenylalanine or tryptophan is present at the end of the CDR3, so a read error is the likely explanation. CDR3 region: CASSYSLDGEKLFC. The CDR3 nucleotides read TGTGCCAGCAGTTACAGCCTAGACGGTGAAAAACTGTTTTGT. V is TRBV6-2 or TRBV6-3 and J is TRBJ1-4; D gene uncertain. V dropped 2 bases and J dropped 7 bases, with 11 bases sitting between them. The CDR3 is made up of 14 amino acids. CDR1 MNHEY and CDR2 SVGEGT come from the germline V gene.

This clonotype was picked up many times. V gene TRBV7-2 combines with J gene TRBJ1-6; unclear D gene. Trimming pared 3 bases from V and 0 bases from J, leaving 18 bases between. The CDR3 covers 19 residues. Germline CDR1 and CDR2: SGHTA and FQGNSA. The CDR3 sequence: CASSFGVSAFSSYNSPLHF. The CDR3, as DNA: TGTGCCAGCAGCTTCGGTGTTTCGGCCTTTTCCTCCTATAATTCACCCCTCCACTTT.

With regard to this clonotype: This may arise from a read error, as a much more abundant clone is one base away. This rearrangement joins TRBV7-2 to TRBJ1-5, with TRBD1 identical over 10 bases. The CDR3 contains 16 residues. Germline CDR1 reads SGHTA; CDR2 reads FQGNSA. CDR3: CASSFDRGQNNQHQHF. Written as DNA, the CDR3 is TGTGCCAGCAGCTTTGACAGGGGGCAGAACAATCAGCACCAGCATTTT.

The V gene is TRBV28, the J gene TRBJ1-6; D is uncertain. CDR3 length: 12 amino acids. V lost 3 bases and J 10 bases, leaving 7 bases between the germline ends. Germline lookup yields CDR1 MDHEN and CDR2 SYDVKM. This chain's CDR3 is CASSFGESPLHF. In nucleotides, the CDR3 is TGTGCCAGCAGTTTTGGGGAATCACCCCTCCACTTT.

This clonotype has only a few counts. The rearrangement uses TRBV7-2 and TRBJ2-3, with TRBD2 identical over 11 bases. V shed 0 bases, J shed 3 bases, and the junction held 5 bases outside the gene matches. Germline V gives CDR1 SGHTA, CDR2 FQGNSA. There are 17 residues in the CDR3. The CDR3 loop is CASSLARSGRATDTQYF. CDR3 nucleotides: TGTGCCAGCAGCTTAGCGCGTAGCGGGAGGGCGACAGATACGCAGTATTTT. The full variable domain, with the rest looked up from reference TRBV7-2 and TRBJ2-3, is GAGVSQSPSNKVTEKGKDVELRCDPISGHTALYWYRQSLGQGLEFLIYFQGNSAPDKSGLPSDRFSAERTGGSVSTLTIQRTQQEDSAVYLCASSLARSGRATDTQYFGPGTRLTVL.

Only a few counts were recorded for this clonotype. The chain combines TRBV3-1 with TRBJ2-1, with 16 positions matching TRBD2. CDR1 LGHDT and CDR2 YNNKEL come from the germline V gene (reference sequence). Germline trimming cut 3 bases from V and 8 bases from J; bases unmatched to any gene: 10. The CDR3 runs to 18 residues. CDR3 coding DNA: TGTGCCAGCAGCCAGGGAGCACTGGGACTAGCGGGAGGGCATGAGCAGTTCTTC. It specifies CASSQGALGLAGGHEQFF.

The chain uses TRBV14 and TRBJ1-2; D is perhaps TRBD1 (5 bases). The V gene lost 4 bases and the J gene lost 2 bases, with 11 bases spanning the gap. The CDR3 length is 14 residues. Germline V gene lookup returns CDR1 SGHDN and CDR2 FVKESK. The CDR3 DNA follows: TGTGCCAGCAGCCGCGGGACGGGGAACTATGGCTACACCTTC. Amino acid sequence: CASSRGTGNYGYTF.

In its sample, this clonotype was seen a few times. The chain recombines TRBV7-2 with TRBJ1-6, with D possibly TRBD1 on 6 matching bases. The CDR3 runs to 14 residues. The V end lost 5 bases, the J end lost 6 bases, and 11 bases lay between the germline ends. Germline loops: CDR1 SGHTA, CDR2 FQGNSA. The CDR3 DNA is TGTGCCAGCAGCGTAAGACAGGCTAATTCACCCCTCCACTTT. Translating gives CASSVRQANSPLHF.

On this clonotype: Given the absence of the conserved phenylalanine or tryptophan at the CDR3 end, a read error is likely. This chain joins TRBV4-1 and TRBJ1-2; D unresolved. CDR1 and CDR2 from the germline V gene are MGHRA and YSYEKL. The length of the CDR3 is 14 residues. V lost 1 base and J 4 bases, leaving 10 bases between the germline ends. DNA of the CDR3: TGCGCCAGCAGCCAAGCGTACAGCTCCTATGGCTACACCCTC. Protein product: CASSQAYSSYGYTL.

This clonotype was detected only a few times. The V and J genes are TRBV6-2 or TRBV6-3 and TRBJ2-1; TRBD2 matches at 11 bases. With V trimmed by 6 bases and J by 7 bases, 14 bases remained unmatched. The CDR3 has 17 amino acids. Germline V lookup: CDR1 MNHEY, CDR2 SVGEGT. As DNA, the CDR3 is TGTGCCAGCAGGGCACTAGCGGGGGCCCCATTGAGGAATGAGCAGTTCTTC. This translates into CASRALAGAPLRNEQFF.

The V and J genes are TRBV19 and TRBJ2-7; D could derive from TRBD1 or TRBD2 (5 bases each). The germline CDR1 and CDR2 sequences are LNHDA and SQIVND (reference sequence). Trimming pared 5 bases from V and 2 bases from J, leaving 16 bases between. This CDR3 region has 15 residues. The CDR3 protein is CASSPFLGTAYEQYF. As DNA, the CDR3 is TGTGCCAGTAGTCCTTTCCTCGGGACGGCCTACGAGCAGTACTTC.

The genes are TRBV12-3 or TRBV12-4 and TRBJ2-1; 7 bases agree with TRBD2. V shed 8 bases and J 4 bases; nucleotides not matched to a gene: 8. CDR3 length: 14 residues. CDR3 in amino acids: CASGDYLFYNEQFF. Written as DNA, the CDR3 is TGTGCCAGCGGGGACTATCTATTTTACAATGAGCAGTTCTTC.